The clone carrying this T cell receptor beta chain was counted between two and nine times. Trimming removed 4 bases from V and 2 bases from J; junction bases left unmatched: 9. The CDR3 totals 16 residues. Germline assignment: CDR1 SGHKS and CDR2 YYEKEE (reference sequence). The sample originates from a study of cytomegalovirus exposure and HLA in healthy donors. Turning to the study itself: Within an early data release were roughly 83 million unique TCRs drawn from HLA-typed donors.

The PCR had 60 Vbeta and 13 Jbeta primers. How the authors handled the data: Among the unique TCR beta chains that a later analysis counted, about 81 million in all, approximately 12 million were shared. Some clones are missing from TCRdb's copy, which holds only in-frame ones; the method was immunoSEQ multiplex PCR. V, J and clone size are those of that table, while D and trimming were read from the DNA. The profile covers about 150,000 clones, with around 79% appearing a single time and approximately 6% taken by the ten largest. The sequencing sample was made of PBMCs. The receptor's source is a man between 50 and 59 years old in good health and CMV-seropositive. The V gene is TRBV5-5, the J gene TRBJ2-7; 10 bases agree with TRBD1. The CDR3 bases are TGTGCCAGCAGCCCTTTCCCGGGACAGGGGACCTACGAGCAGTACTTC. It is translated as CASSPFPGQGTYEQYF.